A single sample gave rise to the 9 T cell receptor beta chains below, sequenced in a study of cytomegalovirus exposure and HLA in healthy donors. Primers included in the PCR were 60 Vbeta and 13 Jbeta primers. This table comes from immunoSEQ multiplex PCR, and its TCRdb copy is limited to in-frame clones, with some not included. The sample has 120,000 or so clones, 74% seen once. The specimen sequenced was PBMCs. These receptors were taken from a woman between 45 and 65 years old in good health and CMV-seropositive.

The chain uses TRBV6-5 and TRBJ2-2; TRBD1 might be the D (6 bases). The CDR3 loop spans 13 amino acids. Trimming left V 6 bases short and J 7 bases short, with 12 bases between. CDR1 MNHEY and CDR2 SVGAGI come from the germline V gene. In DNA, the CDR3 is TGTGCCAGCAGAGGGGGTACTGTCGGGGAGCTGTTTTTT. This codes for CASRGGTVGELFF.

J is TRBJ1-4 and V is TRBV19, with 7 bases identical to TRBD1. V lost 5 bases to trimming and J lost 4 bases; unmatched junction nucleotides: 4. CDR3 length: 14 amino acids. From germline, CDR1 is LNHDA and CDR2 SQIVND (reference sequence). CDR3 sequence reads: CASSPGTVNEKLFF. For the CDR3, the DNA is TGTGCCAGTAGTCCGGGGACAGTTAATGAAAAACTGTTTTTT.

The chain has TRBV5-5 and TRBJ1-4; D remains unclear. The CDR3 contains 14 residues. CDR1 and CDR2 (germline): SGHKS, YYEKEE (reference sequence). V was cut by 1 base and J by 6 bases, with 10 bases left in between. CDR3 amino acids: CASSLQVSDEKLFF. The CDR3 region has the DNA TGTGCCAGCAGCTTGCAGGTTTCGGATGAAAAACTGTTTTTT.

The V and J genes are TRBV10-3 and TRBJ1-1; D might be TRBD1 (6 bases). V lost 4 bases, J lost 0 bases, and 12 bases lay in between. The CDR3 is made up of 15 amino acids. The germline V gene encodes CDR1 ENHRY and CDR2 SYGVKD. The CDR3 DNA follows: TGTGCCATCAGTGGTGAGGGGGGGGTGAACACTGAAGCTTTCTTT. This gives the protein CAISGEGGVNTEAFF.

The chain is built from TRBV5-1 and TRBJ2-2; the match to TRBD2 covers 11 bases. The CDR3 totals 16 residues. Trimming removed 3 bases from V and 2 bases from J; junction bases left unmatched: 3. Germline assignment: CDR1 SGHRS and CDR2 YFSETQ. DNA for the CDR3: TGCGCCAGCAGCTCGGGGACTAGCGGAAACACCGGGGAGCTGTTTTTT. As protein: CASSSGTSGNTGELFF.

This sequence joins TRBV6-1 and TRBJ2-7; no clear D gene. Per the germline V gene, CDR1 is MNHNS and CDR2 is SASEGT. The CDR3 covers 11 residues. V shed 10 bases and J shed 3 bases, with 10 bases lying between them. This chain's CDR3 is CATSLLYEQYF. CDR3 DNA sequence: TGTGCCACCTCACTCCTCTACGAGCAGTACTTC.

Only a few counts were recorded for this clone. The chain joins TRBV2 to TRBJ2-1; D may be TRBD2 (5 bases). Germline-derived CDR1 and CDR2 are SNHLY and FYNNEI. The CDR3 is 13 residues long. V dropped 7 bases and J dropped 3 bases, with 10 bases sitting between them. CDR3 sequence reads: CASTERIYNEQFF. The CDR3 coding sequence is TGTGCCAGCACGGAGCGGATCTACAATGAGCAGTTCTTC.

This clone appeared a single time. V is TRBV30 and J is TRBJ2-3, with 7 bases matching TRBD2. The CDR3 has 14 amino acids. After removal of 3 bases from V and 1 base from J, the junction contained 4 bases not matched to a gene. Germline loops: CDR1 GTSNPN, CDR2 SVGIG (reference sequence). The CDR3 protein is CAWRAGKGTDTQYF. The CDR3 DNA sequence: TGTGCCTGGAGAGCGGGGAAGGGCACAGATACGCAGTATTTT.

V gene TRBV6-6 combines with J gene TRBJ1-6; 11 positions match TRBD1. The CDR3 contains 15 residues. After removal of 5 bases from V and 5 bases from J, the junction contained 2 bases not matched to a gene. Germline CDR1 MNHNY, CDR2 SVGAGI (reference sequence). The chain's CDR3 is CASSGTGGNNSPLHF. The CDR3 DNA is TGTGCCAGCAGTGGGACAGGGGGAAATAATTCACCCCTCCACTTT.